One sample yielded the 8 T cell receptor beta chains listed below, sequenced in a study of OX40 agonist ivuxolimab in advanced cancers. Generated by immunoSEQ multiplex PCR, the TCRdb table keeps only in-frame clones and is missing some. The sample carries under 90,000 clones, 90% recorded once. This specimen was CD4+ or CD8+ T cells sorted from blood, taken in a trial of the OX40 agonist ivuxolimab. The receptors originated from an adult with an advanced solid tumor such as melanoma, head and neck, liver or kidney cancer.

The chain uses TRBV6-1 and TRBJ1-2, with D uncertain. In germline, CDR1 is MNHNS, CDR2 SASEGT. V shed 2 bases and J shed 7 bases, with 14 bases lying between them. This CDR3 is 14 amino acids long. The CDR3 loop reads CASSESGGWGGYTF. The CDR3 bases are TGTGCCAGCAGTGAATCGGGAGGGTGGGGTGGCTACACCTTC.

The chain combines TRBV18 with TRBJ2-2; D perhaps matches TRBD2 (6 bases). The CDR3 is made up of 18 amino acids. Between the trimmed V and J ends, which lost 1 base and 0 bases, there was a span of 15 bases. Germline values: CDR1 KGHSH, CDR2 LQKENI. The chain's CDR3 is CASSPQEGSGTNTGELFF. The CDR3 DNA is TGTGCCAGCTCACCACAGGAGGGTTCGGGGACGAACACCGGGGAGCTGTTTTTT.

V and J are TRBV7-9 and TRBJ2-7, with D unclear. CDR1 SEHNR and CDR2 FQNEAQ come from the germline V gene (reference sequence). The length of the CDR3 is 14 residues. The V end was cut by 2 bases, the J end by 1 base, with 9 bases between. CDR3 DNA: TGTGCCAGCAGCTTAATGGGTGAGTCCTACGAGCAGTACTTC. Its translation is CASSLMGESYEQYF.

The chain uses TRBV6-5 and TRBJ1-2; 7 positions match TRBD1. This CDR3 region has 13 residues. Germline values: CDR1 MNHEY, CDR2 SVGAGI. V lost 6 bases and J lost 6; bases outside the gene matches: 7. The CDR3 loop reads CASRQQTGNGYTF. The CDR3 coding sequence is TGTGCCAGCAGACAACAGACAGGGAATGGCTACACCTTC.

This clone was seen a few times. V usage is TRBV19 and J usage is TRBJ2-7; TRBD1 matches 7 bases. The CDR3 runs to 14 residues. Per the germline V gene, CDR1 is LNHDA and CDR2 is SQIVND (reference sequence). The V and J ends lost 4 bases and 3 bases, in that order; junction bases with no gene match: 6. The CDR3 loop is CASSSGTAIYEQYF. CDR3 coding DNA: TGTGCCAGTAGTAGTGGGACAGCAATCTACGAGCAGTACTTC.

The chain links TRBV10-3 to TRBJ1-3; D call uncertain. With 2 bases removed from V and 4 bases from J, the gap between germline ends came to 9 bases. This CDR3 has 14 amino acids. Germline V gene lookup returns CDR1 ENHRY and CDR2 SYGVKD. The CDR3, as DNA: TGTGCCATCAGTGAGGGTGTGGACGGAAACACCATATATTTT. It codes for CAISEGVDGNTIYF.

The V call is TRBV19, the J call TRBJ2-1; 11 positions match TRBD2. Germline CDR1 and CDR2: LNHDA and SQIVND (reference sequence). Trimming took 7 bases from V and 2 from J; bases not matched to a gene: 4. The CDR3 consists of 15 residues. In DNA form, the CDR3 reads TGTGCCAGTACCGAACTAGCGGGAGCCTACAATGAGCAGTTCTTC. Translating it yields CASTELAGAYNEQFF.

The chain employs TRBV4-2 and TRBJ2-5; D perhaps matches TRBD2 (7 bases). The CDR3 contains 15 residues. V lost 2 bases and J 2 bases, leaving 12 bases between the germline ends. The V gene's germline CDR1 is LGHNA and CDR2 YNFKEQ. The CDR3 coding sequence is TGTGCCAGCAGCCAAAAACAGGGAGGGCAAGAGACCCAGTACTTC. This sequence encodes CASSQKQGGQETQYF.